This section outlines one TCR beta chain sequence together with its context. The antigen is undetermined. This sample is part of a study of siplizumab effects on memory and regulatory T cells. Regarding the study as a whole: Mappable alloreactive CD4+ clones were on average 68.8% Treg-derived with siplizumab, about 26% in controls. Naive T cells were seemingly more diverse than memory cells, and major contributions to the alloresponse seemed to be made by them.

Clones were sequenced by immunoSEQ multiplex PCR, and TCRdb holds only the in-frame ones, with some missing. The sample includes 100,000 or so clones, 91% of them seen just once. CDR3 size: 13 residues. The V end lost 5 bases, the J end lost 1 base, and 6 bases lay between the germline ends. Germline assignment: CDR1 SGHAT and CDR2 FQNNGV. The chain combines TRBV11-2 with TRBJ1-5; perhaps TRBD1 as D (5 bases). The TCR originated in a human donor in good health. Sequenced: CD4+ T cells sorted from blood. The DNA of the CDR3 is TGTGCCAGCAGCCCAGGGAGCAATCAGCCCCAGCATTTT. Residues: CASSPGSNQPQHF.